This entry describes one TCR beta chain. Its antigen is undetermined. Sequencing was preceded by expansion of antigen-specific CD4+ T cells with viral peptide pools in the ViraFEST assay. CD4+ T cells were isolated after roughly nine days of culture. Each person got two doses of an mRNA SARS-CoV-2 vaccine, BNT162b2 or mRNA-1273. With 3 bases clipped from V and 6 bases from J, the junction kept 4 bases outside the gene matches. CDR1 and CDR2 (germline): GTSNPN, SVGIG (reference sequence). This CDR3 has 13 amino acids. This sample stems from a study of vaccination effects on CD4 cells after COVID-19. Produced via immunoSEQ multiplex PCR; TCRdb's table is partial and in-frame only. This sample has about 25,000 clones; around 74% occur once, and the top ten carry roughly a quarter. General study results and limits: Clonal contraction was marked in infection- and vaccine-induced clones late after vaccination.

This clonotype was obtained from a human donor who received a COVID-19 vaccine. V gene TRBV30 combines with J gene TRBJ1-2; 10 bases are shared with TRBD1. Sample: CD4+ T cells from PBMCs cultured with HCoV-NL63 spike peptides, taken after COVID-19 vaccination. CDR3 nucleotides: TGTGCCTGGAGGATGACAGGGGGCCATGGCTACACCTTC. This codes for CAWRMTGGHGYTF.